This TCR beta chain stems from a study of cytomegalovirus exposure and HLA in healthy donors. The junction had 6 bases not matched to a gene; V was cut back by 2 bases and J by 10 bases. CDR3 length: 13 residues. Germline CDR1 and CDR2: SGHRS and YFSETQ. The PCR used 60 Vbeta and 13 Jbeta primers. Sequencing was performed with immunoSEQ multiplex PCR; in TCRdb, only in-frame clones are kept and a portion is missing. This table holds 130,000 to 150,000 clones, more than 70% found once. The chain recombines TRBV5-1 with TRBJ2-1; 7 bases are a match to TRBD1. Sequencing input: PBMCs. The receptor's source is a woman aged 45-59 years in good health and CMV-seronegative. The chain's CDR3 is CASSLDRVGEQFF. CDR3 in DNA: TGCGCCAGCAGCTTAGACAGGGTTGGCGAGCAGTTCTTC.